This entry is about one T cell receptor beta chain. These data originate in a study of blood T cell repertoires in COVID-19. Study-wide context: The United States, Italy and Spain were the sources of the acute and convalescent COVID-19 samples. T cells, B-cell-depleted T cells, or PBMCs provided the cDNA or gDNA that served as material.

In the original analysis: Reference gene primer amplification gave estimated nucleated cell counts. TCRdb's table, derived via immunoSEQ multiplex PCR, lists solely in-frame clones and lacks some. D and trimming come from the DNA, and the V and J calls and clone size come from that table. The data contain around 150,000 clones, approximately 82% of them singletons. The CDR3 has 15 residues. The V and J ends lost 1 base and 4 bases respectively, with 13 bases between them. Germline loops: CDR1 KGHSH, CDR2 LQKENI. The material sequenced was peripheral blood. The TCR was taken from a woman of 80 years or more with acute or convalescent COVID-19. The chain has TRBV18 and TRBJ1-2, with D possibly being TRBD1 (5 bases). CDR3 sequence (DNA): TGTGCCAGCTCACCACGTGGAGGGGCAGGCTATGGCTACACCTTC. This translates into CASSPRGGAGYGYTF.